The 3 T cell receptor beta chains below come from one sample, sequenced in a study of shared clonotypes between healthy human individuals (TCRdb year 2020). CD8 naive samples were obtained by positive selection for CCR7 among CD45RO-negative cells, yielding a CD45RA+CCR7+ population from which TemRA cells were excluded. Libraries came from the immunoSEQ multiplex PCR assay. The table comes from immuneACCESS by way of TCRdb, which keeps in-frame sequences with V and J called. Part of the clones is missing from these tables; in studies checked, under half for an unresolved V gene and the rest for unknown reasons. Counted in this sample were hundreds of thousands of clones; 80% to 95% of them appeared once. The ten biggest clones cover about 25% of the sample. Sequencing was performed on naive CD8+ T cells sorted from blood. In light of the paper, this sample's cell subset or site label describes: CD45RA+CCR7+. These receptor sequences come from a man aged 30 to 45 in good health.

The V gene is TRBV19, the J gene TRBJ1-5; 7 bases match TRBD1. V shed 6 bases, J shed 0 bases, and the junction held 5 bases outside the gene matches. Germline V gene data show CDR1 as LNHDA and CDR2 as SQIVND (reference sequence). CDR3 size: 15 residues. In DNA form, the CDR3 reads TGTGCCAGTAGACTGGACAGGACTAGCAATCAGCCCCAGCATTTT. It codes for CASRLDRTSNQPQHF. The full variable domain, completed using reference TRBV19 and TRBJ1-5, is DGGITQSPKYLFRKEGQNVTLSCEQNLNHDAMYWYRQDPGQGLRLIYYSQIVNDFQKGDIAEGYSVSREKKESFPLTVTSAQKNPTAFYLCASRLDRTSNQPQHFGDGTRLSIL.

V is TRBV11-2 and J is TRBJ2-1; 13 nucleotides agree with TRBD2. The germline V gene has CDR1 SGHAT and CDR2 FQNNGV. This CDR3 comprises 16 residues. The junction had 8 bases not matched to a gene; V was cut back by 5 bases and J by 7 bases. CDR3 bases: TGTGCCAGCAGCCACCGGACTAGCGGGAGTTCTAATGAGCAGTTCTTC. This gives the protein CASSHRTSGSSNEQFF.

The genes are TRBV13 and TRBJ2-7; TRBD1 agrees at 10 bases. The CDR3 contains 15 residues. Germline CDR1 PRHDT, CDR2 FYEKMQ (reference sequence). J gave up 2 bases and V 6 bases, and 7 bases lay outside the gene matches. As DNA, the CDR3 is TGTGCCAGCAGTTCTGGGACAGGGGTTCCCTACGAGCAGTACTTC. The encoded protein is CASSSGTGVPYEQYF. The full variable domain, with the rest looked up from reference TRBV13 and TRBJ2-7, is AAGVIQSPRHLIKEKRETATLKCYPIPRHDTVYWYQQGPGQDPQFLISFYEKMQSDKGSIPDRFSAQQFSDYHSELNMSSLELGDSALYFCASSSGTGVPYEQYFGPGTRLTVT.